The rows below give T cell receptor beta chains drawn from one sample of a study of shared clonotypes between healthy human individuals. TCRdb's copy holds only in-frame clones and misses some; the assay was immunoSEQ multiplex PCR. The repertoire holds around 500,000 clones, with 65% to 85% as singletons. The sequenced sample was PBMCs. Receptors were obtained from a woman between 40 and 50 years old in good health. Some clones in this sample may be carry-over from other donors' samples. Each CDR3 is given with its conserved first and last residue. Each record gives: CDR3 DNA, CDR3 protein, J gene, V gene, clone size, D gene. The D gene is left open where the match is weak. Clone sizes are given selectively: once, few, many, or a class where the clone is expanded.

TGTGCCAGCAGCCCAGGGGGGCTAGCGGGAGAGTCTAATGAGCAGTTCTTC,CASSPGGLAGESNEQFF,TRBJ2-1,TRBV7-3,-,TRBD2
TGTGCCAGCAGCGTAGTGGGCCAGGGGGTACAGCCCCAGCATTTT,CASSVVGQGVQPQHF,TRBJ1-5,TRBV9,-,TRBD1
TGTGCCAGCAGCCACAACCCGGGACAGGGACGATTGGAGACCCAGTACTTC,CASSHNPGQGRLETQYF,TRBJ2-5,TRBV21-1,-,-
TGTGCCAGCAGCCGGGACAGTCCTGTGTACAATGAGCAGTTCTTC,CASSRDSPVYNEQFF,TRBJ2-1,TRBV2,many,TRBD1
TGCGCCAGCAGCCAAGGTAACAGTAATTACAATGAGCAGTTCTTC,CASSQGNSNYNEQFF,TRBJ2-1,TRBV4-1,-,-
TGTGCCAGCGGCATATTCTACGAGCAGTACTTC,CASGIFYEQYF,TRBJ2-7,TRBV2,-,-
TGTGCCAGCAGTGAGGGCGGTCAAAACATTCAGTACTTC,CASSEGGQNIQYF,TRBJ2-4,TRBV2,many,-
TGTGCCAGTAGCAATACAGGGAACACTGAAGCTTTCTTT,CASSNTGNTEAFF,TRBJ1-1,TRBV19,-,-
TGTGCCATCAGTGTTGGGGTTTCCTACGAGCAGTACTTC,CAISVGVSYEQYF,TRBJ2-7,TRBV10-3,-,-
TGTGCCAGCAGTTACAGACAGGGGATCCACGAGCAGTACTTC,CASSYRQGIHEQYF,TRBJ2-7,TRBV6-6,-,TRBD1
TGCGCCAGCAGCCAAGCGGGGACAGCAACCTACGAGCAGTACTTC,CASSQAGTATYEQYF,TRBJ2-7,TRBV4-1,few,TRBD1
TGCAGCGCCCAAGGACGGATGAACACTGAAGCTTTCTTT,CSAQGRMNTEAFF,TRBJ1-1,TRBV29-1,-,-
TGTGCCAGCTGCGAGGCGAACACCGGGGAGCTGTTTTTT,CASCEANTGELFF,TRBJ2-2,TRBV2,few,-
TGTGCCAGCAGTTCCATTTTGGGAATTCACAATGAGCAGTTCTTC,CASSSILGIHNEQFF,TRBJ2-1,TRBV27,-,-
TGTGCCAGCAGTCGACTAGCGGGAGGTATCAATGAGCAGTTCTTC,CASSRLAGGINEQFF,TRBJ2-1,TRBV6-4,many,TRBD2
TGTGCCAGCAGCCAAGCGGGAGGTGGGGACACTGAAGCTTTCTTT,CASSQAGGGDTEAFF,TRBJ1-1,TRBV4-2,once,-
TGTGCCAGCAGCGTAGGTCGGAGCGGGAGCTCTGATGAGCAGTTCTTC,CASSVGRSGSSDEQFF,TRBJ2-1,TRBV9,-,TRBD2
TGTGCCAGCAGCTTGGACAGAACGACTTACGAGCAGTACTTC,CASSLDRTTYEQYF,TRBJ2-7,TRBV11-3,-,-
TGTGCCAGCATGGGCCCCCCCCGCGCGGAGACCCAGTACTTC,CASMGPPRAETQYF,TRBJ2-5,TRBV6-6,-,-
TGTGCCAGCAGCTTACGGAGCGGGAGGACTAGCACAGATACGCAGTATTTT,CASSLRSGRTSTDTQYF,TRBJ2-3,TRBV7-2,-,TRBD2
TGTGCCAGCAGCCAAGCCGGTACGTCCAACTCCTACGAGCAGTACTTC,CASSQAGTSNSYEQYF,TRBJ2-7,TRBV4-2,many,-
TGTGCCTGGAGTGTGGACAGGGGGCCAGGTGGGGCCAACGTCCTGACTTTC,CAWSVDRGPGGANVLTF,TRBJ2-6,TRBV30,-,TRBD1
TGTGCCAGCAGCCAAGGGGGGGCAGGGATGAGCTATGGCTACACCTTC,CASSQGGAGMSYGYTF,TRBJ1-2,TRBV4-2,few,-
TGTGCCAGCACCTCCGCATCGGGGTCCCAGCCCCAGCATTTT,CASTSASGSQPQHF,TRBJ1-5,TRBV5-6,-,-
TGTGCCAGTAGTACCCTGACCTCTGGGGCCAACGTCCTGACTTTC,CASSTLTSGANVLTF,TRBJ2-6,TRBV19,-,-
TGTGCCAGCAGCTTGGGAGGGATGTTTAGCGGAAACACCGGGGAGCTGTTTTTT,CASSLGGMFSGNTGELFF,TRBJ2-2,TRBV5-6,-,-
TGTGCCAGCTCACTAAGGACAGGGAGTGGCTACACCTTC,CASSLRTGSGYTF,TRBJ1-2,TRBV18,once,TRBD1
TGTGCCAGCTCACCAGAGACTGCTTTCGACACTGAAGCTTTCTTT,CASSPETAFDTEAFF,TRBJ1-1,TRBV18,-,-
TGTGCCAGCAGCCAAGGGAGCGGGTGGGAGACTGAAGCTTTCTTT,CASSQGSGWETEAFF,TRBJ1-1,TRBV7-9,-,-
TGTGCCAGCAGCTCACCGGGACAGGGCCTCCCAGGTACCCAGTACTTC,CASSSPGQGLPGTQYF,TRBJ2-5,TRBV7-8,few,TRBD1
TGTGCCATATCCGGGACAGGCTCCTACAATGAGCAGTTCTTC,CAISGTGSYNEQFF,TRBJ2-1,TRBV2,-,TRBD1
TGTGCCAGCAGCGTAGACTCCGGGGCGGTGGGAGAGACCCAGTACTTC,CASSVDSGAVGETQYF,TRBJ2-5,TRBV9,few,-
TGTGCCAGCAGTTTATCCTTTGGGGTACGACAGCCCCAGCATTTT,CASSLSFGVRQPQHF,TRBJ1-5,TRBV27,-,-
TGTGCCAGCAGTCCCCCGTCCACAGATACGCAGTATTTT,CASSPPSTDTQYF,TRBJ2-3,TRBV28,-,-
TGCAGCGTTGAAGAGGGGGGTGAGCAGTTCTTC,CSVEEGGEQFF,TRBJ2-1,TRBV29-1,-,-
TGTGCCAGCAGTTCCGGGACTAGCGGATACAATGAGCAGTTCTTC,CASSSGTSGYNEQFF,TRBJ2-1,TRBV5-4,-,TRBD2
TGTGCCAGCAACCAGAAGTACGGCAATGAGCAGTTCTTC,CASNQKYGNEQFF,TRBJ2-1,TRBV5-8,-,-
TGTGCCAGCAGCCTGACAGGCTACGAGCAGTACTTC,CASSLTGYEQYF,TRBJ2-7,TRBV6-6,-,-
TGTGCCATCAGTGGGAAGCGGGACCGCTCTGGAAACACCATATATTTT,CAISGKRDRSGNTIYF,TRBJ1-3,TRBV10-3,-,-
TGTGCCAGCAGCCGAGCCCTAACAGATACGCAGTATTTT,CASSRALTDTQYF,TRBJ2-3,TRBV7-2,-,-
TGTGCCAGCAGTTTTCTTAGGGCTCGGCTTGCTGGGGCCAACGTCCTGACTTTC,CASSFLRARLAGANVLTF,TRBJ2-6,TRBV27,-,-
TGTGCCAGCAGTTCTCGAGCGGGGTCTAATGAAAAACTGTTTTTT,CASSSRAGSNEKLFF,TRBJ1-4,TRBV6-5,-,-
TGTGCCAGCAGCTTAGGGACTAGCGGTCCGGACAATGAGCAGTTCTTC,CASSLGTSGPDNEQFF,TRBJ2-1,TRBV11-3,-,TRBD2
TGTGCCAGCAGCTTGGCCGGACAGAGGTATCCCCTATATAGCAATCAGCCCCAGCATTTT,CASSLAGQRYPLYSNQPQHF,TRBJ1-5,TRBV7-8,-,-
TGTGCCACCAGCAGAGATGTGGGTAGCCCCCGGAATGAGCAGTTCTTC,CATSRDVGSPRNEQFF,TRBJ2-1,TRBV15,-,-
TGTGCCAGTAGGCGACTAGACCAAGAGACCCAGTACTTC,CASRRLDQETQYF,TRBJ2-5,TRBV19,-,-
TGTGCCAGCAGAGTAGCGGGAAACCCCACCGGGGAGCTGTTTTTT,CASRVAGNPTGELFF,TRBJ2-2,TRBV7-2,-,TRBD2
TGTGCCAGCAGTGAAGTCGGGCTAGGAACGCAGTATTTT,CASSEVGLGTQYF,TRBJ2-3,TRBV2,-,-
TGTGCCACCAGCAGAGCGGGTCAGCCCCAGCATTTT,CATSRAGQPQHF,TRBJ1-5,TRBV15,-,-
TGTGCCAGCAGCGTAGATCCCACAATCTACAATGAGCAGTTCTTC,CASSVDPTIYNEQFF,TRBJ2-1,TRBV9,once,-